This is a list of T cell receptor beta chains from one sample in a study of cytomegalovirus exposure and HLA in healthy donors. Produced via immunoSEQ multiplex PCR; TCRdb's table is partial and in-frame only. The sample yields roughly 130,000 clones, roughly nine tenths seen once. The sequenced sample was PBMCs. These receptors all stem from a woman aged 18-29 years in good health and CMV-seropositive. CDR3s include the opening cysteine and the closing phenylalanine or tryptophan. Fields, in order: clone size, V gene, J gene, D gene, CDR3 protein, CDR3 DNA. D genes are given only for firm matches. Clone size is not always given. Where it is, it says once, few, many or a class for expanded clones.

NA	TRBV4-1	TRBJ1-3	TRBD1	CASSPETGGAGNTIYF	TGCGCCAGCAGTCCCGAGACAGGGGGCGCTGGAAACACCATATATTTT
NA	TRBV7-2	TRBJ2-1	NA	CASSPRDKYNEQFF	TGTGCCAGCAGCCCCAGGGACAAATACAATGAGCAGTTCTTC
NA	TRBV7-8	TRBJ2-1	NA	CASSPRQTVSYNEQFF	TGTGCCAGCAGCCCCCGACAAACAGTCTCCTACAATGAGCAGTTCTTC
NA	TRBV7-9	TRBJ2-3	TRBD2	CASSFAAGGSTDTQYF	TGTGCCAGCAGCTTTGCAGCGGGGGGTAGCACAGATACGCAGTATTTT
NA	TRBV4-3	TRBJ1-5	NA	CASSQDNSNSNQPQHF	TGCGCCAGCAGCCAAGATAACAGTAACAGCAATCAGCCCCAGCATTTT
NA	TRBV6-1	TRBJ2-1	NA	CASSKGYNEQFF	TGTGCCAGCAGTAAGGGGTACAATGAGCAGTTCTTC
NA	TRBV6-5	TRBJ2-3	NA	CASSLLGAGTDTQYF	TGTGCCAGCAGTTTACTGGGCGCTGGCACAGATACGCAGTATTTT
once	TRBV5-1	TRBJ2-5	TRBD2	CASSLSGGQETQYF	TGCGCCAGCAGCTTGTCGGGGGGTCAAGAGACCCAGTACTTC
once	TRBV5-5	TRBJ2-4	NA	CASSLVLGGGRENIQYF	TGTGCCAGCAGCTTGGTTCTCGGGGGTGGTAGAGAAAACATTCAGTACTTC
NA	TRBV10-1	TRBJ1-6	NA	CASFPRRGTRYEPLHF	TGCGCCAGCTTTCCCAGGCGGGGCACCCGATATGAACCCCTCCACTTT
NA	TRBV4-1	TRBJ1-1	NA	CASSQPQGGGDTEAFF	TGCGCCAGCAGCCAACCCCAGGGCGGGGGGGACACTGAAGCTTTCTTT
few	TRBV29-1	TRBJ1-1	NA	CSASRVGDTEAFF	TGCAGCGCCTCTCGGGTCGGTGACACTGAAGCTTTCTTT
NA	TRBV6-6	TRBJ1-2	TRBD1	CASRLGQGPIIYGYTF	TGTGCCAGCAGATTGGGACAGGGCCCTATCATCTATGGCTACACCTTC
NA	TRBV5-1	TRBJ1-3	NA	CASSPGELSGNTIYF	TGCGCCAGCAGCCCCGGGGAGCTCTCTGGAAACACCATATATTTT
NA	TRBV6-5	TRBJ1-5	NA	CASSYRGGNQPQHF	TGTGCCAGCAGTTACAGGGGAGGGAATCAGCCCCAGCATTTT
NA	TRBV7-9	TRBJ1-2	TRBD1	CASSLAGQGGGYTF	TGTGCCAGCAGCTTAGCCGGCCAGGGGGGTGGCTACACCTTC
few	TRBV2	TRBJ1-2	NA	CASSITAVGYGYTF	TGTGCCAGCAGTATCACAGCGGTAGGGTATGGCTACACCTTC
few	TRBV5-6	TRBJ2-2	NA	CASSTGSTGELFF	TGTGCCAGCAGCACGGGGAGCACCGGGGAGCTGTTTTTT
NA	TRBV5-1	TRBJ2-7	NA	CASSLTGSYEQYF	TGCGCCAGCAGCTTAACAGGGTCCTACGAGCAGTACTTC
NA	TRBV5-6	TRBJ2-7	NA	CASSLLSWRGPSSYEQYF	TGTGCCAGCAGCTTGTTGTCTTGGCGGGGCCCAAGCTCCTACGAGCAGTACTTC
few	TRBV28	TRBJ2-7	NA	CASSRDRTYEQYF	TGTGCCAGCAGTCGCGACAGGACCTACGAGCAGTACTTC
NA	TRBV19	TRBJ2-7	NA	CASSIAGGGPYEQYF	TGTGCCAGTAGTATAGCAGGAGGGGGCCCCTACGAGCAGTACTTC
NA	TRBV27	TRBJ2-7	NA	CASSLLGLGSSYEQYF	TGTGCCAGCAGTTTATTAGGGCTGGGGAGCTCCTACGAGCAGTACTTC
NA	TRBV4-2	TRBJ2-3	TRBD2	CASSPRAAGGRTRTDTQYF	TGTGCCAGCAGCCCACGTGCCGCGGGGGGCCGGACTCGCACAGATACGCAGTATTTT
NA	TRBV4-1	TRBJ2-3	NA	CASSQDWAGLADTQYF	TGCGCCAGCAGCCAAGACTGGGCGGGGCTGGCGGATACGCAGTATTTT
NA	TRBV28	TRBJ1-1	NA	CASSVGGNTEAFF	TGTGCCAGCAGCGTAGGAGGGAACACTGAAGCTTTCTTT
NA	TRBV4-1	TRBJ1-1	NA	CASSQEGGGVNTEAFF	TGCGCCAGCAGCCAAGAGGGGGGGGGCGTGAACACTGAAGCTTTCTTT
NA	TRBV9	TRBJ2-3	NA	CASSRGADTQYF	TGTGCCAGCTCCAGGGGGGCAGATACGCAGTATTTT
NA	TRBV28	TRBJ1-2	TRBD1	CASSGTGESAYGYTF	TGTGCCAGCAGCGGGACAGGGGAAAGCGCCTATGGCTACACCTTC
NA	TRBV10-3	TRBJ2-3	NA	CAISDPRQSSTDTQYF	TGTGCCATCAGTGACCCTAGGCAATCTAGCACAGATACGCAGTATTTT
NA	TRBV29-1	TRBJ2-1	NA	CSVDVQGYNEQFF	TGCAGCGTTGACGTACAGGGCTACAATGAGCAGTTCTTC
NA	TRBV9	TRBJ1-1	NA	CASSVGGQGRAFF	TGTGCCAGCAGCGTAGGAGGTCAGGGAAGAGCTTTCTTT
NA	TRBV7-9	TRBJ1-4	TRBD1	CASSSDRGLSEKLFF	TGTGCCAGCAGCTCAGACAGGGGGCTTAGTGAAAAACTGTTTTTT
NA	TRBV2	TRBJ2-1	TRBD2	CASRAASGGFYEQFF	TGTGCCAGCAGGGCCGCTAGCGGGGGTTTTTATGAGCAGTTCTTC
NA	TRBV4-1	TRBJ2-1	TRBD2	CASSQFTAQLAGGPLRRNEQFF	TGCGCCAGCAGCCAATTCACCGCGCAACTAGCGGGGGGCCCGCTAAGACGCAATGAGCAGTTCTTC
NA	TRBV6-1	TRBJ2-2	TRBD1	CAGRQGSVTGELFF	TGTGCCGGGAGACAGGGATCGGTCACCGGGGAGCTGTTTTTT
NA	TRBV30	TRBJ1-2	TRBD1	CAWSGGTVYGYTF	TGTGCCTGGAGCGGCGGGACAGTCTATGGCTACACCTTC
few	TRBV18	TRBJ1-2	TRBD1	CASSQGQDYGYTF	TGTGCCAGCTCACAGGGACAGGACTATGGCTACACCTTC
NA	TRBV5-1	TRBJ1-2	TRBD1	CASSLGQGRGGYTF	TGCGCCAGCAGCCTAGGACAGGGAAGAGGAGGCTACACCTTC
once	TRBV30	TRBJ2-7	NA	CAWRDKPAEQYF	TGTGCCTGGAGGGACAAGCCGGCCGAGCAGTACTTC
NA	TRBV5-4	TRBJ1-4	TRBD1	CASSPTGTGLEKLFF	TGTGCCAGCAGCCCGACCGGGACAGGTCTTGAAAAACTGTTTTTT
NA	TRBV10-1	TRBJ1-4	NA	CASSDKVREQLFF	TGCGCCAGCAGTGACAAAGTCCGGGAGCAACTGTTTTTT
NA	TRBV18	TRBJ1-4	NA	CASSLADSELEKLFF	TGTGCCAGCTCACTCGCGGACAGCGAGCTTGAAAAACTGTTTTTT
NA	TRBV6-5	TRBJ1-5	TRBD1	CASRLDRASNQPQHF	TGTGCCAGCAGACTAGACAGGGCAAGCAATCAGCCCCAGCATTTT
NA	TRBV28	TRBJ2-2	NA	CASAGLATGELFF	TGTGCCAGCGCTGGACTGGCCACCGGGGAGCTGTTTTTT
NA	TRBV28	TRBJ1-2	NA	CASSSPLFRGGSQSNYGYTF	TGTGCCAGCAGTTCACCCCTATTTCGTGGGGGGTCCCAATCTAACTATGGCTACACCTTC
NA	TRBV10-3	TRBJ2-5	NA	CAISESGPIEETQYF	TGTGCCATCAGTGAGTCGGGGCCCATAGAAGAGACCCAGTACTTC
NA	TRBV5-4	TRBJ2-5	NA	CASSLGQYQETQYF	TGTGCCAGCAGCTTGGGGCAGTACCAAGAGACCCAGTACTTC
NA	TRBV5-6	TRBJ1-2	NA	CASSMGGTAFYAF	TGTGCCAGCAGCATGGGCGGGACGGCATTTTACGCCTTC
NA	TRBV2	TRBJ2-1	TRBD2	CASSELTSGGDEQFF	TGTGCCAGCAGTGAATTGACTAGCGGGGGAGATGAGCAGTTCTTC
NA	TRBV7-2	TRBJ1-1	NA	CASSPRGVNTEAFF	TGTGCCAGCAGCCCCCGCGGGGTGAACACTGAAGCTTTCTTT
NA	TRBV7-3	TRBJ2-5	TRBD2	CASSRLAGETQYF	TGTGCCAGCAGCCGACTAGCCGGCGAGACCCAGTACTTC
NA	TRBV4-1	TRBJ2-7	NA	CASSDPGSYEQYF	TGCGCCAGCAGCGATCCAGGCTCCTACGAGCAGTACTTC
NA	TRBV5-1	TRBJ2-7	NA	CASSGGILAEQYF	TGCGCCAGCAGCGGGGGGATCCTCGCCGAGCAGTACTTC